A single sample gave rise to the 3 T cell receptor beta chains below, sequenced in a study of T cell responses to AZD1222 COVID-19 vaccine. TCRdb's copy holds only in-frame clones and misses some; the assay was immunoSEQ multiplex PCR. The repertoire consists of about 87,000 clones, with 90% occurring once and the leading ten covering 8.4%. This material consisted of peripheral blood, taken on day 0 of AZD1222 vaccination. All receptors derive from an adult in good health.

CDR3 sequence: CASSKPGEQFF. CDR3 DNA sequence: TGTGCCAGCAGCAAACCGGGAGAGCAGTTCTTC. The chain links TRBV6-5 to TRBJ2-1; D is perhaps TRBD2 (5 bases). V lost 6 bases, J lost 10 bases, and 10 bases lay in between. The CDR3 covers 11 residues. From germline, CDR1 is MNHEY and CDR2 SVGAGI.

V usage is TRBV4-3 and J usage is TRBJ1-6; TRBD1 might be the D (6 bases). The V and J ends lost 3 bases and 5 bases respectively, with 8 bases between them. CDR3 length equals 14 residues. Germline CDR1 LGHNA, CDR2 YSLEER. The CDR3 sequence: CASSQRTDNSPLHF. The CDR3 coding sequence is TGCGCCAGCAGCCAGAGGACAGATAATTCACCCCTCCACTTT.

The CDR3 is CASSPENLLGYGYTF. DNA of the CDR3: TGTGCCAGCTCACCTGAAAATCTTCTCGGCTATGGCTACACCTTC. This sequence joins TRBV18 and TRBJ1-2; D is undetermined. The germline CDR1 and CDR2 sequences are KGHSH and LQKENI. This CDR3 has 15 residues. V was shortened by 3 bases and J by 4 bases, with 15 bases between the two germline ends.